This T cell receptor (beta chain) was found in a study of T cells after yellow fever vaccination. Study-wide background: It was SMART-Seq v4 Ultra Low Input that prepared the fractions with low cell numbers. The study's findings and limits: Though it reached lower strength, the secondary response hit its peak faster, day 5 versus 15. Post-booster reappearance was seen for most primary-vaccination clones (about 96% CD4, 80% to 90% CD8).

With 4 bases removed from V and 1 base from J, the gap between germline ends came to 13 bases. Looked up from germline, CDR1 is MNHEY and CDR2 is SVGEGT. CDR3 size: 16 residues. In its sample, this clonotype was seen a few times. What it recognizes is unknown. MiXCR, run by TCRdb on the 5' RACE reads, gives a single entry per CDR3 protein. The table shows roughly 74,000 distinct CDR3 sequences, with more than 5.5% occurring only once. The chain couples TRBV6-2 or TRBV6-3 to TRBJ2-2; a possible D gene is TRBD2 (6 bases). This specimen was CD8+ T cells sorted from PBMCs, taken around 5 days after the first yellow fever vaccination. This TCR was sampled from a young man who received the YFV17D yellow fever vaccine. CDR3 DNA: TGTGCCAGCAGTTTTCCGGGGGAGTGGAACACCGGGGAGCTGTTTTTT. Amino acids: CASSFPGEWNTGELFF.